This T cell receptor (beta chain) was sequenced for a study of graft-versus-host responses after intestinal transplantation. Trimming removed 6 bases from V and 7 bases from J; junction bases left unmatched: 15. The CDR3 runs to 15 residues. The V gene's germline CDR1 is MGHRA and CDR2 YSYEKL. Sequencing used immunoSEQ multiplex PCR; TCRdb keeps in-frame clones, though not all of them. The sample records some 39,000 clones, roughly 96% being singletons. Study-wide points: Recipient-marrow GvH clones were detected, some having first appeared in ileum or blood.

Notes on this clone: The antigen remains undetermined.

The material was unstimulated CD8+ T cells sorted from spleen or lymph node cells, obtained before transplant. V is TRBV4-1 and J is TRBJ2-7; 7 nucleotides line up with TRBD2. The receptor comes from a human donor who was the organ donor for an intestinal transplant. The CDR3 coding sequence is TGCGCCAGCAGTACATCCGCGGGGTGGGGAGGGGAGCAGTACTTC. The encoded protein is CASSTSAGWGGEQYF.